This TCR beta chain appears in the sequencing data of a study of cytomegalovirus exposure and HLA in healthy donors. Points from the study as a whole: TCR beta chains numbering more than 150 were designated cytomegalovirus-associated.

The CDR3 length is 18 residues. V shed 0 bases and J 1 base; nucleotides not matched to a gene: 4. Germline V gene data show CDR1 as LGHNA and CDR2 as YSLEER. This clone appeared once. Its antigen is still unknown. Clones were sequenced by immunoSEQ multiplex PCR, and TCRdb holds only the in-frame ones, with some missing. Among 250,000 to 350,000 clones listed, about nine tenths were seen once. The TCR comes from a woman between 25 and 40 years old in good health and CMV-seropositive. The sequenced material came from PBMCs. The gene calls are TRBV4-3 and TRBJ2-2, with 11 bases matching TRBD2. CDR3 amino acids: CASSQDPSGGLNTGELFF. DNA of the CDR3: TGCGCCAGCAGCCAAGATCCTAGCGGGGGGCTGAACACCGGGGAGCTGTTTTTT.